Presented here are 16 T cell receptor beta chains from one specimen sequenced in a study of cytomegalovirus exposure and HLA in healthy donors. This PCR relied on a set of 60 Vbeta primers and 13 Jbeta primers. Here immunoSEQ multiplex PCR was the method, and the copy in TCRdb shows in-frame clones only, minus some. Of 250,000 to 350,000 clones in the sample, around 80% were seen once. Sequenced material: PBMCs. The source is a girl aged 2 to 9 in good health and CMV-seronegative.

The chain links TRBV28 to TRBJ2-3; D may be TRBD2 (5 bases). V was cut by 2 bases and J by 0 bases, with 15 bases left in between. The germline CDR1 and CDR2 sequences are MDHEN and SYDVKM. The CDR3 is made up of 17 amino acids. CDR3 in amino acids: CASSLVQGGSSTDTQYF. In nucleotides, the CDR3 is TGTGCCAGCAGTTTAGTGCAAGGAGGTTCTAGCACAGATACGCAGTATTTT.

The chain uses TRBV20-1 and TRBJ2-5, with a possible D match to TRBD2 (7 bases). CDR3 length equals 11 residues. Germline loops: CDR1 DFQATT, CDR2 SNEGSKA (reference sequence). V gave up 7 bases and J gave up 4 bases, with 10 bases separating them. CDR3 nucleotide sequence: TGCAGTGGGCGGGGGCGAGAGACCCAGTACTTC. Translating it yields CSGRGRETQYF.

Only a few counts were recorded for this clone. This sequence joins TRBV19 and TRBJ2-2; TRBD1 might be the D (6 bases). The germline V and J ends were trimmed by 7 bases and 7 bases, with 10 bases remaining between them. CDR3 length equals 12 residues. CDR1 and CDR2 from the germline V gene are LNHDA and SQIVND (reference sequence). CDR3 coding DNA: TGTGCCAGTACGACAGGAGTCGGGGAGCTGTTTTTT. The encoded protein is CASTTGVGELFF.

DNA of the CDR3: TGCAGCGTTGAAGGGAGAGACAGTCCCTACGAGCAGTACTTC. Translation gives CSVEGRDSPYEQYF. The gene calls are TRBV29-1 and TRBJ2-7, with a possible D match to TRBD1 (5 bases). Germline assignment: CDR1 SQVTM and CDR2 ANQGSEA. The CDR3 is 14 residues long. Trimming cost V 1 base and J 2 bases, with 12 bases left between them.

This chain links TRBV27 with TRBJ1-3; TRBD1 might be the D (5 bases). Deletions cut 2 bases from V and 4 bases from J, with 12 bases between. There are 15 residues in the CDR3. Germline lookup yields CDR1 MNHEY and CDR2 SMNVEV (reference sequence). CDR3 sequence (DNA): TGTGCCAGCAGTTTAAGTAGGTGGGGCGGAAACACCATATATTTT. Protein product: CASSLSRWGGNTIYF.

CDR3 residues: CASRSLQGANTGELFF. In nucleotides, the CDR3 is TGTGCCAGCAGATCCCTACAGGGGGCGAACACCGGGGAGCTGTTTTTT. J is TRBJ2-2 and V is TRBV27; the match to TRBD1 covers 8 bases. This CDR3 region has 16 residues. The trim removed 6 bases at V and 0 bases at J, leaving 6 bases unmatched. From germline, CDR1 is MNHEY and CDR2 SMNVEV (reference sequence).

The chain employs TRBV19 and TRBJ1-2; TRBD1 agrees at 10 bases. Trimming removed 7 bases from V and 4 bases from J; junction bases left unmatched: 6. Germline values: CDR1 LNHDA, CDR2 SQIVND (reference sequence). The CDR3 has 14 amino acids. The CDR3 is CASKAGQGIYGYTF. CDR3 bases: TGTGCCAGTAAGGCGGGACAGGGGATCTATGGCTACACCTTC.

V is TRBV18 and J is TRBJ2-1; a weak D match, TRBD2 (6 bases). V shed 2 bases and J shed 9 bases, with 8 bases lying between them. The CDR3 sequence is 12 residues long. Germline CDR1 reads KGHSH; CDR2 reads LQKENI. The CDR3 region is CASSPGGSEQFF. In nucleotides, the CDR3 is TGTGCCAGCTCACCAGGAGGGAGTGAGCAGTTCTTC.

The chain employs TRBV10-1 and TRBJ2-5, with 16 bases aligning to TRBD2. The CDR3 is 19 amino acids. Germline assignment: CDR1 WNHNN and CDR2 SYGVQD (reference sequence). V lost 0 bases, J lost 5 bases, and 9 bases stayed unmatched. The CDR3 DNA sequence: TGCGCCAGCAGTGAGTCTGAGCCGGGACTAGCGGGAGGGCCCGAGACCCAGTACTTC. Its translation is CASSESEPGLAGGPETQYF.

This rearrangement joins TRBV7-9 to TRBJ1-4; 8 bases map to TRBD1. V lost 3 bases to trimming and J lost 0 bases; unmatched junction nucleotides: 3. The CDR3 is 16 residues long. Per the germline V gene, CDR1 is SEHNR and CDR2 is FQNEAQ (reference sequence). The CDR3 protein is CASSFTQGATNEKLFF. CDR3 sequence (DNA): TGTGCCAGCAGCTTTACACAGGGGGCAACTAATGAAAAACTGTTTTTT.

V gene TRBV7-9 combines with J gene TRBJ2-7, with TRBD2 matching over 10 bases. This CDR3 is built from 16 residues. The germline CDR1 and CDR2 sequences are SEHNR and FQNEAQ (reference sequence). V lost 5 bases to trimming and J lost 3 bases; unmatched junction nucleotides: 10. The chain's CDR3 is CASSDKASGRFYEQYF. CDR3 DNA: TGTGCCAGCAGCGACAAAGCTAGCGGGAGATTCTACGAGCAGTACTTC. Full variable domain (missing parts from reference TRBV7-9 and TRBJ2-7): DTGVSQNPRHKITKRGQNVTFRCDPISEHNRLYWYRQTLGQGPEFLTYFQNEAQLEKSRLLSDRFSAERPKGSFSTLEIQRTEQGDSAMYLCASSDKASGRFYEQYFGPGTRLTVT.

The chain has TRBV5-5 and TRBJ2-1, with 13 bases fitting TRBD2. The length of the CDR3 is 15 residues. The J segment lost 4 bases and the V segment lost 4 bases, leaving 2 bases of the junction unmatched. Germline V lookup: CDR1 SGHKS, CDR2 YYEKEE (reference sequence). The CDR3 here is CASSLGLAGYNEQFF. CDR3 bases: TGTGCCAGCAGCCTGGGACTAGCGGGATACAATGAGCAGTTCTTC. Drawing the rest from reference TRBV5-5 and TRBJ2-1, the complete variable domain is DAGVTQSPTHLIKTRGQQVTLRCSPISGHKSVSWYQQVLGQGPQFIFQYYEKEERGRGNFPDRFSARQFPNYSSELNVNALLLGDSALYLCASSLGLAGYNEQFFGPGTRLTVL.

The chain uses TRBV28 and TRBJ2-3, with 12 bases aligning to TRBD2. V lost 3 bases, J lost 1 base, and 8 bases stayed unmatched. From germline, CDR1 is MDHEN and CDR2 SYDVKM. The CDR3 spans 18 residues. The CDR3 loop reads CASSFWASGGAGTDTQYF. DNA of the CDR3: TGTGCCAGCAGTTTCTGGGCTAGCGGGGGGGCGGGCACAGATACGCAGTATTTT.

V gene TRBV7-8 combines with J gene TRBJ2-6; 9 nucleotides line up with TRBD1. Germline V gene lookup returns CDR1 SGHVS and CDR2 FQNEAQ. Trimming removed 3 bases from V and 0 bases from J; junction bases left unmatched: 3. The CDR3 spans 17 residues. The CDR3 DNA reads as TGTGCCAGCAGCTTCCGGGACAGGGCCTCTGGGGCCAACGTCCTGACTTTC. It specifies CASSFRDRASGANVLTF.

The V and J genes are TRBV9 and TRBJ2-7; TRBD1 matches at 8 bases. V shed 0 bases, J shed 7 bases, and the junction held 6 bases outside the gene matches. Germline CDR1 SGDLS, CDR2 YYNGEE. CDR3 length equals 14 residues. The CDR3 bases are TGTGCCAGCAGCGTAGATGGGCGGGACAGGGAGCAGTACTTC. Amino acids: CASSVDGRDREQYF.

The chain uses TRBV19 and TRBJ2-7, with TRBD1 identical over 7 bases. The V gene end was trimmed by 8 bases and the J gene end by 0 bases; junction bases not matched to a gene: 10. The CDR3 runs 15 residues. The germline gives CDR1 LNHDA, CDR2 SQIVND (reference sequence). The CDR3 DNA is TGTGCCAGTTCACCGGGACAGCAAAGCTCCTACGAGCAGTACTTC. Translated, it gives CASSPGQQSSYEQYF.